This T cell receptor beta chain was sequenced in a study of control samples from healthy donors and cancer patients. Some clones are missing from TCRdb's copy, which holds only in-frame ones; the method was immunoSEQ multiplex PCR. The repertoire holds 40,000 to 50,000 clones, around 94% seen once, with 24% in the top ten. As for this clone: One end of the junction is discordant with germline, which a read error may explain.

Sequenced material: blood. This sequence was found in a man in his sixties in good health.

Here the CDR3 reads CAIGESGTGGEKLFF. In nucleotides, the CDR3 is TGTGCCATCGGTGAGTCTGGGACAGGTGGTGAAAAACTGTTTTTT. The rearrangement uses TRBV10-3 and TRBJ1-4; 8 bases align to TRBD1. Germline CDR1 reads ENHRY; CDR2 reads SYGVKD. This CDR3 is 15 amino acids long.